These 25 T cell receptor beta chains share one sample of origin, sequenced in a study of T-cell reconstitution after alpha-beta-depleted transplantation in children (dated by TCRdb to the mid-2010s). The library was obtained by PCR. The sequencing machine was an Illumina HiSeq 2500. TCR libraries were prepared with molecular barcoding, using unique molecular identifiers to normalize TCRbeta repertoire quantification. The raw public data were reprocessed by TCRdb itself: fastp quality trimming at Q25, MiXCR clonotype calling, in-frame beta chains only. Entries are consolidated by CDR3 protein sequence, retaining the most common genes and DNA. For this sample the table gives a few hundred thousand distinct CDR3 sequences, of which around an eighth were detected only once. Together, the top ten hold around 6% of the sample. The source was PBMCs from the stem cell graft donor, collected from the stem cell graft. The receptors shown here come from a human donor who donated a stem cell graft to a child with combined immunodeficiency.

The V call is TRBV12-3 or TRBV12-4, the J call TRBJ1-6, with 10 bases fitting TRBD1. The ends lost 6 bases at V and 7 bases at J; junction bases unmatched: 9. The CDR3 is made up of 16 amino acids. As DNA, the CDR3 is TGTGCCAGCAGCGAACTCGGGACAGGGGCCAATTCACCCCTCCACTTT. Its translation: CASSELGTGANSPLHF.

V and J are TRBV12-3 or TRBV12-4 and TRBJ1-3, with D unclear. The CDR3 has 13 amino acids. Between the trimmed V and J ends, which lost 0 bases and 3 bases, there was a span of 3 bases. CDR3 nucleotides: TGTGCCAGCAGTTTAGCAGGTGGAAACACCATATATTTT. Translating it yields CASSLAGGNTIYF.

This chain links TRBV7-6 with TRBJ2-7; 7 bases fit TRBD1. The germline gives CDR1 SGHVS, CDR2 FNYEAQ. V lost 3 bases and J lost 2; bases outside the gene matches: 7. This CDR3 comprises 15 residues. CDR3 in amino acids: CASSLRLTGTYEQYF. The CDR3 DNA follows: TGTGCCAGCAGCTTGAGGCTGACAGGGACCTACGAGCAGTACTTC. The full variable domain, rest sourced from reference TRBV7-6 and TRBJ2-7, is GAGVSQSPRYKVTKRGQDVALRCDPISGHVSLYWYRQALGQGPEFLTYFNYEAQQDKSGLPNDRFSAERPEGSISTLTIQRTEQRDSAMYRCASSLRLTGTYEQYFGPGTRLTVT.

This clonotype showed up just a few times. The genes are TRBV29-1 and TRBJ2-3, with 9 bases identical to TRBD2. The V segment lost 7 bases and the J segment 3 bases; nucleotides outside the gene matches: 14. This CDR3 spans 16 amino acids. CDR1 and CDR2 (germline): SQVTM, ANQGSEA. The CDR3 DNA sequence: TGCAGCGGCGCGCTCCCCGGGGGACTAGCAACAGATACGCAGTATTTT. Residues: CSGALPGGLATDTQYF.

This clonotype has a count of ten or more. The V and J genes are TRBV12-3 or TRBV12-4 and TRBJ2-7; 8 nucleotides agree with TRBD1. The CDR3 has 12 residues. J lost 7 bases, V lost 5 bases, and 4 bases had no gene match. The CDR3 region has the DNA TGTGCCAGCAGTCAGACAGGGGTTGAGCAGTACTTC. Translating gives CASSQTGVEQYF.

This clonotype has a count of ten or more. This chain links TRBV7-2 with TRBJ2-3; 11 bases agree with TRBD2. The V segment lost 5 bases and the J segment 2 bases; nucleotides outside the gene matches: 6. The CDR3 length is 16 residues. Germline CDR1 and CDR2: SGHTA and FQGNSA. The DNA of the CDR3 is TGTGCCAGCAGCACGCGACTAGCGGGGTACACAGATACGCAGTATTTT. Protein sequence: CASSTRLAGYTDTQYF.

This clonotype was seen a few times. This chain joins TRBV29-1 and TRBJ1-5; D is possibly TRBD1 (6 bases). The V end was cut by 4 bases, the J end by 3 bases, with 7 bases between. Germline loops: CDR1 SQVTM, CDR2 ANQGSEA. CDR3 length: 12 residues. The CDR3 DNA follows: TGCAGCGTTGGACAGGTCAATCAGCCCCAGCATTTT. Translating gives CSVGQVNQPQHF.

Many counts were recorded for this clonotype. This rearrangement joins TRBV27 to TRBJ2-5; 10 positions match TRBD1. This CDR3 contains 18 residues. The germline V gene encodes CDR1 MNHEY and CDR2 SMNVEV (reference sequence). V lost 5 bases to trimming and J lost 4 bases; unmatched junction nucleotides: 16. The CDR3 here is CASSTLTGGGLGRETQYF. CDR3 nucleotide sequence: TGTGCCAGCAGTACGTTGACAGGGGGCGGTTTGGGGAGAGAGACCCAGTACTTC.

There are many counts of this clonotype. The J gene is TRBJ2-4, the V gene TRBV5-1; D unclear. V shed 3 bases and J shed 4 bases, with 11 bases lying between them. Germline CDR1 SGHRS, CDR2 YFSETQ. The CDR3 extends over 14 amino acids. CDR3 sequence reads: CASSSVQSKNIQYF. In nucleotides, the CDR3 is TGCGCCAGCAGCTCCGTCCAGTCTAAAAACATTCAGTACTTC.

This rearrangement joins TRBV2 to TRBJ1-1; TRBD1 matches at 10 bases. Germline trimming cut 8 bases from V and 8 bases from J; bases unmatched to any gene: 11. Looked up from germline, CDR1 is SNHLY and CDR2 is FYNNEI. The CDR3 length is 14 residues. The CDR3 is CASDRQGAFEEAFF. The CDR3 nucleotides read TGTGCCAGCGATCGACAGGGGGCCTTTGAAGAAGCTTTCTTT.

The V and J genes are TRBV7-3 and TRBJ2-5; D perhaps matches TRBD1 (5 bases). The V gene lost 2 bases and the J gene lost 4 bases, with 23 bases spanning the gap. The V gene's germline CDR1 is SGHTA and CDR2 FQGTGA. This CDR3 spans 18 amino acids. The CDR3 DNA is TGTGCCAGCAGCTTAGAGGTTGGGGCAGGGCACTCACCAGAGACCCAGTACTTC. Protein sequence: CASSLEVGAGHSPETQYF. Looking up the rest from reference TRBV7-3 and TRBJ2-5 gives the full variable domain: GAGVSQTPSNKVTEKGKYVELRCDPISGHTALYWYRQSLGQGPEFLIYFQGTGAADDSGLPNDRFFAVRPEGSVSTLKIQRTERGDSAVYLCASSLEVGAGHSPETQYFGPGTRLLVL.

The genes are TRBV12-3 or TRBV12-4 and TRBJ2-1; D possibly corresponds to TRBD2 (5 bases). This CDR3 has 12 amino acids. The V gene lost 3 bases and the J gene lost 9 bases, with 9 bases spanning the gap. The CDR3 DNA sequence: TGTGCCAGCAGTTTTATAGAGGGTGAGCAGTTCTTC. This translates into CASSFIEGEQFF.

J is TRBJ2-7 and V is TRBV18; maybe TRBD2 (5 bases). Germline values: CDR1 KGHSH, CDR2 LQKENI. Trimming pared 3 bases from V and 9 bases from J, leaving 21 bases between. This CDR3 spans 15 amino acids. CDR3 in amino acids: CASSPTAGLRNVQYF. DNA of the CDR3: TGTGCCAGCTCACCTACGGCAGGACTTAGGAACGTGCAGTACTTC.

This clonotype was observed at least ten times. The CDR3 sequence: CSAGTEGEYGYTF. The CDR3 DNA is TGCAGCGCCGGGACGGAGGGAGAGTATGGCTACACCTTC. The chain links TRBV29-1 to TRBJ1-2; D may be TRBD1 (5 bases). Germline values: CDR1 SQVTM, CDR2 ANQGSEA. V shed 7 bases and J shed 5 bases, with 17 bases lying between them. There are 13 residues in the CDR3. Supplemented by reference TRBV29-1 and TRBJ1-2, the full variable domain reads SAVISQKPSRDICQRGTSLTIQCQVDSQVTMMFWYRQQPGQSLTLIATANQGSEATYESGFVIDKFPISRPNLTFSTLTVSNMSPEDSSIYLCSAGTEGEYGYTFGSGTRLTVV.

The rearrangement links TRBV5-7 to TRBJ2-7, with 9 bases matching TRBD1. TRBV5-7 has ORF status, its function being uncertain. This CDR3 has 15 amino acids. Losses at the gene ends were 5 bases for V and 4 bases for J; bases not matched to a gene: 10. The CDR3 loop is CASSFRDRVRYEQYF. DNA for the CDR3: TGTGCCAGCAGTTTCCGGGACAGGGTTAGGTACGAGCAGTACTTC.

Points on this clonotype: This may be a read error, as it is one base from a much larger clone. The chain uses TRBV24-1 and TRBJ2-3; a possible D gene is TRBD1 (5 bases). The CDR3 spans 12 residues. Germline V gene lookup returns CDR1 KGHDR and CDR2 SFDVKD. The CDR3 DNA sequence: TGTGCCGCCAGTGCCAGGGTAGATACGCAGTATTTT. It is translated as CAASARVDTQYF.

The V call is TRBV12-3 or TRBV12-4, the J call TRBJ2-5; possible D gene TRBD2, 6 bases. The CDR3 totals 15 residues. The germline V and J ends were trimmed by 5 bases and 4 bases, with 17 bases remaining between them. As DNA, the CDR3 is TGTGCCAGCAGTCGAATCGCGGGGCTTGGAGAGACCCAGTACTTC. Protein: CASSRIAGLGETQYF.

This clonotype was seen a single time. The chain combines TRBV5-1 with TRBJ2-7; D might be TRBD2 (5 bases). Trimming stripped 0 bases from V and 0 bases from J, with 10 bases between. Germline CDR1 reads SGHRS; CDR2 reads YFSETQ. The CDR3 totals 15 residues. The CDR3 here is CASSLELGSSYEQYF. The CDR3 bases are TGCGCCAGCAGCTTGGAACTGGGGAGCTCCTACGAGCAGTACTTC.

V gene TRBV30 combines with J gene TRBJ2-4; no clear D gene. Between the trimmed V and J ends, which lost 4 bases and 0 bases, there was a span of 7 bases. The germline gives CDR1 GTSNPN, CDR2 SVGIG (reference sequence). This CDR3 has 13 amino acids. The CDR3 protein is CAWNRLAKNIQYF. In nucleotides, the CDR3 is TGTGCCTGGAACCGACTAGCCAAAAACATTCAGTACTTC. The complete variable domain, with remaining parts taken from reference TRBV30 and TRBJ2-4, reads SQTIHQWPATLVQPVGSPLSLECTVEGTSNPNLYWYRQAAGRGLQLLFYSVGIGQISSEVPQNLSASRPQDRQFILSSKKLLLSDSGFYLCAWNRLAKNIQYFGAGTRLSVL.

This clonotype was found many times. V gene TRBV12-3 or TRBV12-4 combines with J gene TRBJ1-1; TRBD1 might be the D (6 bases). Trimming removed 4 bases at V and 1 base at J, with 13 bases between. There are 15 residues in the CDR3. CDR3 protein: CASSSSGTQNTEAFF. For the CDR3, the DNA is TGTGCCAGCAGTTCGTCCGGGACACAGAACACTGAAGCTTTCTTT.

The J gene is TRBJ2-2, the V gene TRBV12-3 or TRBV12-4, with 12 bases matching TRBD2. The trim removed 7 bases at V and 4 bases at J, leaving 16 bases unmatched. The length of the CDR3 is 19 residues. CDR3 in DNA: TGTGCCAGCACCCAAAGGCCCCGTCGGACTAGCGGGATCACCGGGGAGCTGTTTTTT. Encoded protein: CASTQRPRRTSGITGELFF.

This clonotype has only a few counts. The chain is built from TRBV20-1 and TRBJ1-5; TRBD1 aligns across 10 bases. The ends lost 5 bases at V and 3 bases at J; junction bases unmatched: 1. Germline lookup yields CDR1 DFQATT and CDR2 SNEGSKA (reference sequence). This CDR3 spans 13 amino acids. The CDR3 reads CSARQGANQPQHF. The CDR3 bases are TGCAGTGCTCGACAGGGGGCCAATCAGCCCCAGCATTTT.

This sequence joins TRBV20-1 and TRBJ2-2, with D possibly matching TRBD1 (6 bases). Germline V gene lookup returns CDR1 DFQATT and CDR2 SNEGSKA (reference sequence). This CDR3 is 14 amino acids long. Trimming removed 5 bases at V and 7 bases at J, with 17 bases between. The CDR3 DNA follows: TGCAGTGCTGACGACAGGAACCACCTCGGGGAGCTGTTTTTT. Translation: CSADDRNHLGELFF.

This clonotype has just a few counts. The chain couples TRBV11-2 to TRBJ2-3, with a weak D call TRBD1 (6 bases). Germline lookup yields CDR1 SGHAT and CDR2 FQNNGV. V gave up 7 bases and J gave up 0 bases, with 17 bases separating them. The length of the CDR3 is 16 residues. This CDR3 is CASTPWPGASTDTQYF. As DNA, the CDR3 is TGTGCCAGCACCCCCTGGCCAGGGGCTAGCACAGATACGCAGTATTTT.

The rearrangement links TRBV7-7 to TRBJ2-4, with 11 positions matching TRBD1. The ends lost 5 bases at V and 7 bases at J; junction bases unmatched: 4. Germline V gene lookup returns CDR1 SSHAT and CDR2 FNYEAQ (reference sequence). The CDR3 length is 14 residues. The CDR3 spells CASSPGQGANIQYF. CDR3 DNA: TGTGCCAGCAGCCCCGGACAGGGGGCTAACATTCAGTACTTC.